Only a few counts were recorded for the clone carrying this T cell receptor beta chain. What it recognizes is unknown. For TCR, cDNA came from 5'RACE template switching, which added a universal primer site and UMIs. A single record per CDR3 protein comes from TCRdb applying MiXCR to the 5' RACE reads. The data contain approximately 120,000 distinct CDR3 sequences, 6% to 8% of them seen just once; the ten biggest clones take up roughly 2.6%. This record comes from a study of T cells after yellow fever vaccination. Study-level information: Where fractions had low cell numbers, libraries were prepared from them with the SMART-Seq v4 Ultra Low Input RNA kit. Regarding the study as a whole: Abundant bulk-population clonotypes could contaminate the FACS-sorted repertoires.

Germline V gives CDR1 KGHSH, CDR2 LQKENI. V was cut by 4 bases and J by 1 base, with 7 bases left in between. This CDR3 region has 13 residues. The chain uses TRBV18 and TRBJ2-5; D possibly matches TRBD1 or TRBD2 (5 bases each). This specimen was CD4+ T cells sorted from PBMCs, taken more than 8 days after the first yellow fever vaccination. This receptor was taken from a man between 18 and 29 years old who received the YFV17D yellow fever vaccine. The CDR3 nucleotides read TGTGCCAGCTCACGGGACCCCCAAGAGACCCAGTACTTC. It is translated as CASSRDPQETQYF.